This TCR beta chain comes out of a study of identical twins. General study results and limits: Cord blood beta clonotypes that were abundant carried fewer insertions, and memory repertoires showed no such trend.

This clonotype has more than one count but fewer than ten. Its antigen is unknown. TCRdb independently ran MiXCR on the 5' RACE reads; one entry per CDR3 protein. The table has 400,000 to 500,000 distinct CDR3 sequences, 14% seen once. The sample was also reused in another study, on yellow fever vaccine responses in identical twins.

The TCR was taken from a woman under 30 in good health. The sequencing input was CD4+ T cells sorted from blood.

The CDR3 coding sequence is TGTGCCAGCAGCTTAGTTACAGAATCCTACGAGCAGTACTTC. Protein sequence: CASSLVTESYEQYF. The J gene is TRBJ2-7, the V gene TRBV11-2; D gene uncertain. The germline V and J ends were trimmed by 1 base and 1 base, with 8 bases remaining between them. In germline, CDR1 is SGHAT, CDR2 FQNNGV. CDR3 length equals 14 residues. The variable domain in full, with the rest retrieved from reference TRBV11-2 and TRBJ2-7, is EAGVAQSPRYKIIEKRQSVAFWCNPISGHATLYWYQQILGQGPKLLIQFQNNGVVDDSQLPKDRFSAERLKGVDSTLKIQPAKLEDSAVYLCASSLVTESYEQYFGPGTRLTVT.